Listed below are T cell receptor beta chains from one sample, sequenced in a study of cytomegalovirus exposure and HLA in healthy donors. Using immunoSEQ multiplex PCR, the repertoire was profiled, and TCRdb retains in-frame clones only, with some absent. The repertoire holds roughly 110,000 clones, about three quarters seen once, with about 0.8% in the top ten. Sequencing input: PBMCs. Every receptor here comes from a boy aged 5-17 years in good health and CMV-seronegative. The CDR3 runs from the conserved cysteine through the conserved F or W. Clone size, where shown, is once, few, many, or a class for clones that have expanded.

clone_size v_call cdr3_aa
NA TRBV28 CASSLNRVANTEAFF
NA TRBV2 CASSEGLAGGENEQFF
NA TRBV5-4 CASSENGGRETQYF
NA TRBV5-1 CASSPGTSGIQFF
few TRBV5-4 CASSLVPGGYEQYF
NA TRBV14 CASSQVGGLGETQYF
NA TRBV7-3 CASSLDGGTEAFF
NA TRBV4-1 CASSQDRGSNTGELFF
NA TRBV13 CASSDRGSGDFEQFF
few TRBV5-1 CASSLGQVDTQYF
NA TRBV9 CASSFRDINTGELFF
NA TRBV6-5 CASSPDRDSQPQHF